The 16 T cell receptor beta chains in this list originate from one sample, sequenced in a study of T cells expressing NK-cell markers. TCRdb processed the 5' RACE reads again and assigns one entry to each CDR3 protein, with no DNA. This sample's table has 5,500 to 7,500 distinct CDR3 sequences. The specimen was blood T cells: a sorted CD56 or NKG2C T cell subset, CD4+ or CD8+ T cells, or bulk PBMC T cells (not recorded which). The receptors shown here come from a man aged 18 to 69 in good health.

This CDR3 reads CASSLRPYPQTGELFF. J is TRBJ2-2 and V is TRBV7-7; TCRdb outputs TRBD2, but without DNA this stays unchecked. CDR1 and CDR2 from the germline V gene are SSHAT and FNYEAQ (reference sequence). This CDR3 has 16 residues.

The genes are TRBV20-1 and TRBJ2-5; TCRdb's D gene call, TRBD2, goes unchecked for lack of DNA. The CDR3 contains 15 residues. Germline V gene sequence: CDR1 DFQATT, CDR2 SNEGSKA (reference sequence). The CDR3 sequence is CSARELAGVQETQYF.

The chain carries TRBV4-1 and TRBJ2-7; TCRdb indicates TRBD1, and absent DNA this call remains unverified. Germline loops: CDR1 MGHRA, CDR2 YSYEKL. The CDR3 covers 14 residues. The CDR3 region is CASSQGVVTYEQYF.

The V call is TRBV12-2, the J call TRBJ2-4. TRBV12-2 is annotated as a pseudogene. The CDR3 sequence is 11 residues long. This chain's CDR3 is CASRSINIQYF.

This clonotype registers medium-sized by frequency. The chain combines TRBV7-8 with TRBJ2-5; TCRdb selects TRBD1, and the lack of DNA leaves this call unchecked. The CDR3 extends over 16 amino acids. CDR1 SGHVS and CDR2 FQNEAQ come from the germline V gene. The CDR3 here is CASSPGGTGGAETQYF.

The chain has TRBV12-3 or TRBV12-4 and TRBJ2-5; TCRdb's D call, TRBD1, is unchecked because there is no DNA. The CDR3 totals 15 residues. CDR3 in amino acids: CASSPRTLAGETQYF.

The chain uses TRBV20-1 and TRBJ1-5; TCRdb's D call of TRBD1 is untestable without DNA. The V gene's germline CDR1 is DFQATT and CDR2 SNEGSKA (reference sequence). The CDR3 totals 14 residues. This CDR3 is CSAPGTGEHQPQHF.

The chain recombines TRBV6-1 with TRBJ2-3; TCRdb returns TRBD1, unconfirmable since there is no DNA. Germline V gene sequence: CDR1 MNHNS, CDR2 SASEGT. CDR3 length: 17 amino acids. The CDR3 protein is CASKPPTPGRFTDTQYF.

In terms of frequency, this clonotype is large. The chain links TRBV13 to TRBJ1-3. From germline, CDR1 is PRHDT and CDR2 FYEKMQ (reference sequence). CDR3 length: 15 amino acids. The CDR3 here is CASSLLGNGGNTIYF.

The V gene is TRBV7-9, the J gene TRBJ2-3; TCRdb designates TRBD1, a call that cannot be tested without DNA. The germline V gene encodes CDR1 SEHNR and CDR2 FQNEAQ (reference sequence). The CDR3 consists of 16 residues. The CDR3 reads CASSFLRGASTDTQYF. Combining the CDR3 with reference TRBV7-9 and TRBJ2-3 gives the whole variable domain DTGVSQNPRHKITKRGQNVTFRCDPISEHNRLYWYRQTLGQGPEFLTYFQNEAQLEKSRLLSDRFSAERPKGSFSTLEIQRTEQGDSAMYLCASSFLRGASTDTQYFGPGTRLTVL.

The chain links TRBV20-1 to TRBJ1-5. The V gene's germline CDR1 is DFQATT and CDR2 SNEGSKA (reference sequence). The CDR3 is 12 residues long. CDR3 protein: CSARQGNQPQHF.

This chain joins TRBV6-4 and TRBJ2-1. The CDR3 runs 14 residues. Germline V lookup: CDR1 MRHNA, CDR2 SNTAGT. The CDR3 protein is CASSDSRIKDEQFF.

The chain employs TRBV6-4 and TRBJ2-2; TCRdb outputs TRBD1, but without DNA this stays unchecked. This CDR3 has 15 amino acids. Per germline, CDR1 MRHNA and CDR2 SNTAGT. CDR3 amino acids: CASSEEAGATGELFF.

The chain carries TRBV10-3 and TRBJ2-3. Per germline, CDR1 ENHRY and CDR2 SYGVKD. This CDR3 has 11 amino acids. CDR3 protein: CAIPSADTQYF.

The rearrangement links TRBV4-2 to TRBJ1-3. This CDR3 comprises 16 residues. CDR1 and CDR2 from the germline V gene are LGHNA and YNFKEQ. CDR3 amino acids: CASSQDFGLSGNTIYF.

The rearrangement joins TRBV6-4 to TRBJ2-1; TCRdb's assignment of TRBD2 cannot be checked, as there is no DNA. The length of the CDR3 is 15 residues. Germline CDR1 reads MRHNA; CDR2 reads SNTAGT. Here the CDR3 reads CASSDEGGEGNEQFF.